One sample yielded the 23 T cell receptor beta chains listed below, sequenced in a study of CD4 T cells in relation to SARS-CoV-2 and coronaviruses. Method: immunoSEQ multiplex PCR; TCRdb's copy keeps in-frame clones and lacks some. The data show around 16,000 clones, nearly 85% seen once. No antigen has been assigned to these receptors. The unexposed donors gave CD4+ T cells in 2011-2018, prior to COVID-19. The cells were cultured for 9 to 11 days before CD4+ T cells were isolated. The sequencing sample was made of CD4+ T cells from PBMCs, cultured in vitro. The origin of the receptors is a human donor in good health.

This chain uses TRBV2 with TRBJ2-5, with D possibly called TRBD1 or TRBD2 (5 bases each). CDR1 and CDR2 from the germline V gene are SNHLY and FYNNEI. V was clipped by 8 bases and J by 3 bases, with 13 bases between them. The CDR3 is 13 residues long. The CDR3 is CASGRDGKETQYF. The CDR3 bases are TGTGCCAGCGGCCGGGACGGAAAAGAGACCCAGTACTTC.

The CDR3 here is CAWRQSYGYTF. The CDR3 DNA sequence: TGTGCCTGGAGACAGAGCTATGGCTACACCTTC. This chain links TRBV30 with TRBJ1-2; D gene uncertain. The CDR3 extends over 11 amino acids. V was shortened by 3 bases and J by 4 bases, with 6 bases between the two germline ends. CDR1 GTSNPN and CDR2 SVGIG come from the germline V gene (reference sequence).

The gene calls are TRBV10-1 and TRBJ2-5; tentative D call: TRBD1 (6 bases). CDR3 length: 13 amino acids. The V and J ends lost 4 bases and 2 bases respectively, with 8 bases between them. Germline V gives CDR1 WNHNN, CDR2 SYGVQD (reference sequence). CDR3 amino acids: CASSGRGQETQYF. CDR3 DNA: TGCGCCAGCAGTGGTAGGGGGCAAGAGACCCAGTACTTC.

This clone occurred once. This chain joins TRBV3-1 (or the pseudogene TRBV3-2) and TRBJ1-3; perhaps TRBD1 as D (5 bases). This CDR3 spans 17 amino acids. V lost 1 base and J lost 0, with 13 bases in between. Germline assignment: CDR1 LGHDT and CDR2 YNNKEL (reference sequence). CDR3 sequence (DNA): TGTGCCAGCAGCCAAGGAGGACACGGCCTCTCTGGAAACACCATATATTTT. It is translated as CASSQGGHGLSGNTIYF.

This clone was counted a single time. This rearrangement joins TRBV5-1 to TRBJ2-1; TRBD2 might be the D (6 bases). The ends were cut back, 4 bases at V and 0 bases at J, with 14 bases in the middle. Germline lookup yields CDR1 SGHRS and CDR2 YFSETQ. The CDR3 totals 16 residues. CDR3 in amino acids: CASSAASAGSYNEQFF. CDR3 in DNA: TGCGCCAGCAGCGCAGCTAGCGCTGGCTCCTACAATGAGCAGTTCTTC.

The DNA of the CDR3 is TGTGCCAGCAGCGGGCCGCAATCTGGACTAGCGGGGATCAATGAGCAGTTCTTC. Translating it yields CASSGPQSGLAGINEQFF. J is TRBJ2-1 and V is TRBV13; 12 nucleotides agree with TRBD2. The CDR3 runs 18 residues. CDR1 PRHDT and CDR2 FYEKMQ come from the germline V gene (reference sequence). Unmatched junction bases numbered 14, after V lost 5 bases and J lost 6 bases.

The J gene is TRBJ1-2, the V gene TRBV28; D unclear. Per the germline V gene, CDR1 is MDHEN and CDR2 is SYDVKM. The CDR3 is 12 residues long. The ends were cut back, 6 bases at V and 0 bases at J, with 5 bases in the middle. Here the CDR3 reads CASSPANYGYTF. The CDR3 DNA is TGTGCCAGCAGCCCGGCTAACTATGGCTACACCTTC.

The chain employs TRBV2 and TRBJ1-1, with D perhaps matching TRBD1 (5 bases). V lost 9 bases and J lost 4, with 18 bases in between. The CDR3 runs 14 residues. Germline-derived CDR1 and CDR2 are SNHLY and FYNNEI. In DNA form, the CDR3 reads TGTGCCAGACGGGTGGCAGGGTCGGGCACTGAAGCTTTCTTT. Translating gives CARRVAGSGTEAFF.

V is TRBV10-3 and J is TRBJ2-3; 14 positions match TRBD2. CDR1 and CDR2 (germline): ENHRY, SYGVKD. The CDR3 runs to 16 residues. Trimming removed 6 bases from V and 4 bases from J; junction bases left unmatched: 6. The CDR3 loop reads CAISPGLAGAADTQYF. The CDR3, as DNA: TGTGCCATCAGCCCGGGACTAGCGGGAGCCGCAGATACGCAGTATTTT.

A few counts support this clone. V and J are TRBV4-1 and TRBJ2-7; D is possibly TRBD1 or TRBD2 (5 bases each). This CDR3 is built from 14 residues. V lost 1 base and J 1 base, leaving 8 bases between the germline ends. Germline V gene lookup returns CDR1 MGHRA and CDR2 YSYEKL. The CDR3 region is CASSQGGASYEQYF. The CDR3 DNA reads as TGCGCCAGCAGCCAAGGAGGGGCATCCTACGAGCAGTACTTC.

This chain connects TRBV20-1 to TRBJ2-5; the D is unclear. Germline V CDR1 and CDR2: DFQATT, SNEGSKA (reference sequence). The CDR3 is 11 amino acids. V was pared by 6 bases and J by 7 bases, with 12 bases between. This CDR3 is CSARLPGTQYF. The CDR3 coding sequence is TGCAGTGCGCGGCTGCCTGGGACCCAGTACTTC.

The genes are TRBV11-2 and TRBJ2-7; the match to TRBD2 covers 12 bases. CDR1 SGHAT and CDR2 FQNNGV come from the germline V gene. After removal of 2 bases from V and 3 bases from J, the junction contained 14 bases not matched to a gene. The CDR3 is 19 residues long. This CDR3 reads CASSLRLAGVFVAGYEQYF. The CDR3 nucleotides read TGTGCCAGCAGCTTAAGACTAGCGGGAGTATTTGTCGCTGGCTACGAGCAGTACTTC.

This clone was detected only a few times. This sequence joins TRBV7-9 and TRBJ1-5; D unclear. The germline V gene has CDR1 SEHNR and CDR2 FQNEAQ (reference sequence). Trimming took off 1 base at V and 7 bases at J, with 8 bases between the two ends. The length of the CDR3 is 13 residues. The CDR3 loop reads CASSLEGRQPQHF. The CDR3 DNA reads TGTGCCAGCAGCTTAGAAGGACGGCAGCCCCAGCATTTT.

The V gene is TRBV20-1, the J gene TRBJ1-5; TRBD1 might be the D (5 bases). From germline, CDR1 is DFQATT and CDR2 SNEGSKA (reference sequence). Deletions cut 3 bases from V and 6 bases from J, with 15 bases between. The CDR3 totals 14 residues. The CDR3 is CSASNWGEGQPQHF. The CDR3 nucleotides are TGCAGTGCTAGTAATTGGGGGGAGGGTCAGCCCCAGCATTTT.

A remark on this clone: This sample also contains other DNA sequences that code for the same CDR3. This sequence joins TRBV6-1 and TRBJ1-2, with D tentatively TRBD1 (5 bases). Germline V gene sequence: CDR1 MNHNS, CDR2 SASEGT. The V end lost 7 bases, the J end lost 7 bases, and 10 bases lay between the germline ends. The CDR3 has 11 amino acids. The CDR3 loop reads CASTGLGGYTF. The CDR3 bases are TGTGCCAGCACAGGGCTTGGTGGCTACACCTTC.

This clone was seen once. The J gene is TRBJ2-7, the V gene TRBV7-8; D is possibly TRBD1 or TRBD2 (5 bases each). This CDR3 is built from 15 residues. Trimming cost V 1 base and J 0 bases, with 10 bases left between them. Germline values: CDR1 SGHVS, CDR2 FQNEAQ. The CDR3 spells CASSLVGVSSYEQYF. CDR3 bases: TGTGCCAGCAGCTTAGTGGGGGTTAGCTCCTACGAGCAGTACTTC. Full variable domain (remainder filled in from reference TRBV7-8 and TRBJ2-7): GAGVSQSPRYKVAKRGQDVALRCDPISGHVSLFWYQQALGQGPEFLTYFQNEAQLDKSGLPSDRFFAERPEGSVSTLKIQRTQQEDSAVYLCASSLVGVSSYEQYFGPGTRLTVT.

V gene TRBV19 combines with J gene TRBJ1-4; 7 nucleotides line up with TRBD1. Germline assignment: CDR1 LNHDA and CDR2 SQIVND (reference sequence). The CDR3 consists of 15 residues. The V segment lost 5 bases and the J segment 6 bases; nucleotides outside the gene matches: 9. The CDR3 reads CASSPPGGRHEKLFF. In DNA form, the CDR3 reads TGTGCCAGTAGTCCACCAGGGGGACGGCATGAAAAACTGTTTTTT.

In this sample, this clone turned up once. The rearrangement uses TRBV13 and TRBJ2-2, with D possibly being TRBD2 (6 bases). The germline gives CDR1 PRHDT, CDR2 FYEKMQ (reference sequence). The V gene lost 3 bases and the J gene lost 1 base, with 21 bases spanning the gap. The CDR3 has 19 residues. CDR3 sequence (DNA): TGTGCCAGCAGCTTCCCGGGAAGGTTCGGCGGGATGAACACCGGGGAGCTGTTTTTT. Its translation: CASSFPGRFGGMNTGELFF. Together with reference TRBV13 and TRBJ2-2, the CDR3 gives the full variable domain: AAGVIQSPRHLIKEKRETATLKCYPIPRHDTVYWYQQGPGQDPQFLISFYEKMQSDKGSIPDRFSAQQFSDYHSELNMSSLELGDSALYFCASSFPGRFGGMNTGELFFGEGSRLTVL.

The J gene is TRBJ2-6, the V gene TRBV4-1; 11 bases line up with TRBD2. Germline loops: CDR1 MGHRA, CDR2 YSYEKL. The V and J ends lost 4 bases and 1 base, in that order; junction bases with no gene match: 6. The CDR3 covers 18 residues. CDR3 protein: CASSPLAGGVSGANVLTF. CDR3 bases: TGCGCCAGCAGCCCATTAGCGGGAGGGGTATCTGGGGCCAACGTCCTGACTTTC.

This chain connects TRBV18 to TRBJ2-2, with 9 bases that match TRBD1. The CDR3 length is 15 residues. V lost 0 bases, J lost 7 bases, and 3 bases stayed unmatched. CDR1 and CDR2 (germline): KGHSH, LQKENI. CDR3 coding DNA: TGTGCCAGCTCACCACCCACAGGGGGCAACGGGGAGCTGTTTTTT. It codes for CASSPPTGGNGELFF.

The V and J genes are TRBV19 and TRBJ2-5, with a possible D match to TRBD2 (5 bases). CDR1 and CDR2 from the germline V gene are LNHDA and SQIVND (reference sequence). Trimming removed 3 bases from V and 5 bases from J, with 19 bases in between. The CDR3 is 16 residues long. The CDR3 nucleotides are TGTGCCAGTAGTATGTTGAGGGTATCGGTCGTGGAGACCCAGTACTTC. This codes for CASSMLRVSVVETQYF.

This clone was observed a single time. The CDR3 DNA reads as TGTGCCAGCAGGCGCGCGTCGGCAGTTAATGAAAAACTGTTTTTT. Its translation is CASRRASAVNEKLFF. This chain joins TRBV27 and TRBJ1-4, with unresolved D. Trimming shortened V by 6 bases and J by 4 bases, and 15 bases separated the two germline ends. The CDR3 contains 15 residues. CDR1 is MNHEY and CDR2 is SMNVEV in the germline V gene (reference sequence).

The chain combines TRBV7-3 with TRBJ2-1, with D maybe TRBD2 (5 bases). V lost 3 bases and J 8 bases, leaving 11 bases between the germline ends. Germline V lookup: CDR1 SGHTA, CDR2 FQGTGA. The CDR3 is made up of 13 amino acids. CDR3 bases: TGTGCCAGCAGCTTTGGAGTCGGGGATGAGCAGTTCTTC. Its protein is CASSFGVGDEQFF.